A single sample gave rise to the 23 T cell receptor beta chains below, sequenced in a study of STAT3 mutations in large granular lymphocyte leukemia. Produced via immunoSEQ multiplex PCR; TCRdb's table is partial and in-frame only. This sample yields over 30,000 clones, of which 70% to 90% are seen a single time; about 0.46% belongs to the top ten. No antigens are known for them. Broader study findings: At least one immunodominant TCR beta clonotype appeared in every T-cell large granular lymphocyte leukemia patient.

Sequenced material: PBMCs. Receptor source: a human donor with T large granular lymphocyte leukemia. Some clones in this sample may be carry-over from other donors' samples.

The gene calls are TRBV30 and TRBJ1-5; D might be TRBD1 (5 bases). Germline CDR1 and CDR2: GTSNPN and SVGIG (reference sequence). The CDR3 loop spans 16 amino acids. V lost 0 bases, J lost 0 bases, and 12 bases lay in between. CDR3 loop: CAWSVPGTDSNQPQHF. As DNA, the CDR3 is TGTGCCTGGAGTGTACCCGGGACGGATAGCAATCAGCCCCAGCATTTT.

The rearrangement links TRBV7-2 to TRBJ1-2, with 7 bases that match TRBD1. V gave up 1 base and J gave up 7 bases; unmatched junction bases: 9. The CDR3 consists of 15 residues. The germline gives CDR1 SGHTA, CDR2 FQGNSA. The CDR3 sequence: CASSLVLRGSSGYTF. CDR3 coding DNA: TGTGCCAGCAGCTTAGTTCTCAGGGGGTCTAGTGGCTACACCTTC.

The chain carries TRBV30 and TRBJ1-2; 8 nucleotides line up with TRBD1. The germline V gene has CDR1 GTSNPN and CDR2 SVGIG (reference sequence). The trim removed 4 bases at V and 8 bases at J, leaving 3 bases unmatched. CDR3 length equals 11 residues. The CDR3 nucleotides read TGTGCCTGGAACCAGGGGGCCGGCTACACCTTC. It is translated as CAWNQGAGYTF.

The rearrangement uses TRBV5-4 and TRBJ2-5; D is perhaps TRBD1 or TRBD2 (5 bases each). The CDR3 is made up of 15 amino acids. Germline V CDR1 and CDR2: SGHNT, YYREEE (reference sequence). Trimming cost V 0 bases and J 5 bases, with 14 bases left between them. The CDR3 DNA sequence: TGTGCCAGCAGCTTGGCCACAGGAGGTTATGAGACCCAGTACTTC. Amino acids: CASSLATGGYETQYF.

J is TRBJ1-1 and V is TRBV29-1; the D gene is possibly TRBD1 (5 bases). Trimming left V 6 bases short and J 1 base short, with 12 bases between. The CDR3 covers 13 residues. Germline lookup yields CDR1 SQVTM and CDR2 ANQGSEA. CDR3 sequence: CSVGEGGNTEAFF. In nucleotides, the CDR3 is TGCAGCGTGGGGGAGGGCGGGAACACTGAAGCTTTCTTT.

This rearrangement joins TRBV9 to TRBJ2-5, with 8 bases lining up with TRBD2. Germline trimming cut 3 bases from V and 5 bases from J; bases unmatched to any gene: 6. The length of the CDR3 is 14 residues. The V gene's germline CDR1 is SGDLS and CDR2 YYNGEE. The CDR3 DNA follows: TGTGCCAGCAGCGCCTGGGGACTAGACGAGACCCAGTACTTC. This encodes CASSAWGLDETQYF.

The chain couples TRBV18 to TRBJ2-2; maybe TRBD1 (5 bases). There are 15 residues in the CDR3. The V end was cut by 2 bases, the J end by 2 bases, with 9 bases between. CDR1 and CDR2 from the germline V gene are KGHSH and LQKENI. CDR3 protein: CASSPVGVNTGELFF. In nucleotides, the CDR3 is TGTGCCAGCTCACCAGTAGGGGTCAACACCGGGGAGCTGTTTTTT.

The J gene is TRBJ2-7, the V gene TRBV6-1; TRBD1 matches at 9 bases. Per the germline V gene, CDR1 is MNHNS and CDR2 is SASEGT. The V gene end was trimmed by 4 bases and the J gene end by 3 bases; junction bases not matched to a gene: 7. The CDR3 consists of 15 residues. The CDR3 sequence: CASSGGQGRGYEQYV. The CDR3 region has the DNA TGTGCCAGCAGTGGGGGACAGGGAAGGGGCTACGAGCAGTACGTC.

V gene TRBV6-6 combines with J gene TRBJ1-2, with D unclear. V was clipped by 6 bases and J by 8 bases, with 13 bases between them. Germline values: CDR1 MNHNY, CDR2 SVGAGI (reference sequence). The CDR3 covers 12 residues. DNA for the CDR3: TGTGCCAGCAGCGGATCAACGAGGGGCTACACCTTC. Encoded protein: CASSGSTRGYTF.

The chain combines TRBV7-9 with TRBJ2-7, with D possibly TRBD1 on 5 matching bases. The CDR3 length is 14 residues. V was trimmed by 4 bases and J by 3 bases, leaving 13 bases between them. Looked up from germline, CDR1 is SEHNR and CDR2 is FQNEAQ (reference sequence). CDR3 sequence: CASSSVGAYYEQYF. CDR3 DNA sequence: TGTGCCAGCAGCTCCGTAGGGGCTTACTACGAGCAGTACTTC. The full variable domain, in which reference TRBV7-9 and TRBJ2-7 provide the parts outside the CDR3, is DTGVSQNPRHKITKRGQNVTFRCDPISEHNRLYWYRQTLGQGPEFLTYFQNEAQLEKSRLLSDRFSAERPKGSFSTLEIQRTEQGDSAMYLCASSSVGAYYEQYFGPGTRLTVT.

The V call is TRBV4-1, the J call TRBJ1-5; D unresolved. The CDR3 length is 15 residues. Germline values: CDR1 MGHRA, CDR2 YSYEKL. Trimming pared 1 base from V and 0 bases from J, leaving 7 bases between. The CDR3 sequence is CASSQGVTSNQPQHF. DNA of the CDR3: TGCGCCAGCAGCCAAGGCGTCACTAGCAATCAGCCCCAGCATTTT.

The chain carries TRBV11-1 and TRBJ2-2; 7 bases are shared with TRBD1. V was pared by 5 bases and J by 0 bases, with 3 bases of the junction left unmatched. The CDR3 is 15 residues long. The V gene's germline CDR1 is SGHAT and CDR2 FQDESV (reference sequence). CDR3 nucleotide sequence: TGTGCCAGCAGCCCTGGACAGGCGAACACCGGGGAGCTGTTTTTT. Protein: CASSPGQANTGELFF. The complete variable domain, with remaining parts taken from reference TRBV11-1 and TRBJ2-2, reads EAEVAQSPRYKITEKSQAVAFWCDPISGHATLYWYRQILGQGPELLVQFQDESVVDDSQLPKDRFSAERLKGVDSTLKIQPAELGDSAMYLCASSPGQANTGELFFGEGSRLTVL.

This clone is a singleton in its sample. V gene TRBV18 combines with J gene TRBJ2-3, with unresolved D. Germline CDR1 reads KGHSH; CDR2 reads LQKENI. Deletions cut 2 bases from V and 6 bases from J, with 12 bases between. This CDR3 region has 14 residues. The CDR3 reads CASSPKIETDTQYF. The CDR3, as DNA: TGTGCCAGCTCACCAAAAATAGAAACTGATACGCAGTATTTT.

The chain is built from TRBV5-4 and TRBJ2-7, with no clear D. This CDR3 is 14 amino acids long. V was shortened by 0 bases and J by 7 bases, with 14 bases between the two germline ends. Germline V gene lookup returns CDR1 SGHNT and CDR2 YYREEE (reference sequence). The CDR3 nucleotides are TGTGCCAGCAGCTTGGAAGGCGGTCCTAGGGAGCAGTACTTC. Its translation is CASSLEGGPREQYF.

The chain carries TRBV30 and TRBJ1-3; tentatively, D is TRBD1 (6 bases). V was clipped by 3 bases and J by 3 bases, with 18 bases between them. This CDR3 has 16 amino acids. Germline assignment: CDR1 GTSNPN and CDR2 SVGIG (reference sequence). The CDR3 protein is CAWRELGTGHGNTIYF. CDR3 sequence (DNA): TGTGCCTGGAGGGAATTGGGCACAGGGCATGGAAACACCATATATTTT.

V is TRBV7-2 and J is TRBJ1-1, with D perhaps TRBD1 (6 bases). The CDR3 runs to 13 residues. The V gene's germline CDR1 is SGHTA and CDR2 FQGNSA. V lost 5 bases and J lost 5, with 12 bases in between. CDR3 coding DNA: TGTGCCAGCAGCCCACACCAGGGGACTGAAGCTTTCTTT. Its translation: CASSPHQGTEAFF.

The chain carries TRBV7-9 and TRBJ1-1; D is ambiguous. Germline V gives CDR1 SEHNR, CDR2 FQNEAQ (reference sequence). This CDR3 contains 13 residues. V was cut by 5 bases and J by 1 base, with 8 bases left in between. CDR3 residues: CASSDDRNTEAFF. The CDR3 coding sequence is TGTGCCAGCAGCGACGACCGGAACACTGAAGCTTTCTTT.

This clone has just a few counts. The chain links TRBV7-9 to TRBJ2-1, with TRBD1 matching 7 bases. The CDR3 covers 16 residues. The J segment lost 7 bases and the V segment lost 5 bases, leaving 14 bases of the junction unmatched. Germline CDR1 SEHNR, CDR2 FQNEAQ (reference sequence). The CDR3 DNA reads TGTGCCAGCAGCCCCCCCTCTGGACAGGCCGTTAATGAGCAGTTCTTC. Translated, it gives CASSPPSGQAVNEQFF.

This chain connects TRBV7-9 to TRBJ1-5; D might be TRBD1 (6 bases). CDR1 and CDR2 (germline): SEHNR, FQNEAQ (reference sequence). V lost 1 base, J lost 6 bases, and 10 bases lay in between. This CDR3 region has 14 residues. The DNA of the CDR3 is TGTGCCAGCAGCTTAGGGGGGCAGGGTCAGCCCCAGCATTTT. Translation: CASSLGGQGQPQHF.

The V gene is TRBV20-1, the J gene TRBJ2-1; D unresolved. This CDR3 is built from 11 residues. V was shortened by 2 bases and J by 10 bases, with 9 bases between the two germline ends. Per germline, CDR1 DFQATT and CDR2 SNEGSKA (reference sequence). DNA of the CDR3: TGCAGTGCTAGACCCGTTGGGGAGCAGTTCTTC. It codes for CSARPVGEQFF.

The chain uses TRBV2 and TRBJ1-3, with D perhaps TRBD1 (5 bases). The germline V and J ends were trimmed by 1 base and 3 bases, with 13 bases remaining between them. The V gene's germline CDR1 is SNHLY and CDR2 FYNNEI. The CDR3 runs to 16 residues. The CDR3 DNA is TGTGCCAGCAGTGAAGTGGGACCCTCCGTTGGAAACACCATATATTTT. Its protein is CASSEVGPSVGNTIYF.

V gene TRBV5-1 combines with J gene TRBJ1-1; TRBD1 is a possible D gene (5 bases). Germline V gene data show CDR1 as SGHRS and CDR2 as YFSETQ. Trimming took off 3 bases at V and 10 bases at J, with 19 bases between the two ends. The CDR3 is made up of 14 amino acids. CDR3: CASSSSWGETVAFF. CDR3 bases: TGCGCCAGCAGCTCCTCCTGGGGGGAGACCGTAGCTTTCTTT.

The genes are TRBV5-4 and TRBJ2-7, with D perhaps TRBD1 or TRBD2 (7 bases each). In germline, CDR1 is SGHNT, CDR2 YYREEE (reference sequence). This CDR3 spans 15 amino acids. V was pared by 0 bases and J by 3 bases, with 13 bases between. CDR3 residues: CASSLGGGQNYEQYF. CDR3 nucleotides: TGTGCCAGCAGCTTGGGGGGGGGACAGAACTACGAGCAGTACTTC.